Detailed here is one T cell receptor (beta chain). Its matching antigen is unknown. This CDR3 is built from 14 residues. J was trimmed by 7 bases and V by 7 bases; bases with no gene match: 7. Germline V gene data show CDR1 as MNHNS and CDR2 as SASEGT. This sample is part of a study of response to subunit inactivated influenza vaccine. The study's findings and limits: T cells newly recruited by each seasonal influenza vaccination are few, the authors suggested.

TCRdb processed the RT-PCR reads anew with MiXCR; each CDR3 protein has one entry. The sample includes 590,000 or so distinct CDR3 sequences, 13% to 15% of them seen just once. The V gene is TRBV6-1, the J gene TRBJ2-1; the match to TRBD2 covers 10 bases. The receptor was isolated from a man in his fifties who received an inactivated influenza vaccine. The source was PBMCs from blood, collected approximately 15 days before vaccination. The CDR3 region has the DNA TGTGCCAGCAAATCTAGCGGGAGAGATAATGAGCAGTTCTTC. It specifies CASKSSGRDNEQFF.